The clone carrying this T cell receptor (beta chain) turned up a few times. What it binds is not known. With 60 Vbeta and 13 Jbeta primers, the PCR was carried out. TCRdb's copy holds only in-frame clones and misses some; the assay was immunoSEQ multiplex PCR. Among 130,000 to 150,000 clones, approximately 83% were seen once, and the ten largest hold 3.5% to 5%. This sample is part of a study of cytomegalovirus exposure and HLA in healthy donors. Study-level results: Some TCR beta chains (about 180 of them) were listed as cytomegalovirus-associated. There was a cluster of highly shared sequence variants that was likely a sequencing artifact. TRBV6-2, TRBV6-3 and some other V segments were excluded as indistinguishable.

The CDR3 is made up of 14 amino acids. V was clipped by 8 bases and J by 5 bases, with 17 bases between them. Germline CDR1 and CDR2: LNHDA and SQIVND (reference sequence). The sample consisted of PBMCs. The sequence derives from a man aged 40-49 years in good health and CMV-seropositive. The chain employs TRBV19 and TRBJ2-3, with D possibly being TRBD2 (7 bases). The CDR3 sequence is CASADRGAIDTQYF. In nucleotides, the CDR3 is TGTGCCAGTGCCGATCGGGGGGCGATAGATACGCAGTATTTT.